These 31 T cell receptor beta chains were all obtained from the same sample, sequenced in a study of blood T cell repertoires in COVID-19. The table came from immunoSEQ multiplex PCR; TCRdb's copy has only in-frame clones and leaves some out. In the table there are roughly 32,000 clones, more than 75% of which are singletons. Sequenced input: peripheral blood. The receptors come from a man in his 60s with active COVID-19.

In nucleotides, the CDR3 is TGTGCCAGTAGTATACACGTCGGGCTAGCGGGAGCCAACTCCTACGAGCAGTACTTC. Translated: CASSIHVGLAGANSYEQYF. The chain has TRBV19 and TRBJ2-7; 10 positions match TRBD2. J lost 0 bases, V lost 2 bases, and 13 bases had no gene match. The CDR3 runs 19 residues. Germline V gives CDR1 LNHDA, CDR2 SQIVND (reference sequence).

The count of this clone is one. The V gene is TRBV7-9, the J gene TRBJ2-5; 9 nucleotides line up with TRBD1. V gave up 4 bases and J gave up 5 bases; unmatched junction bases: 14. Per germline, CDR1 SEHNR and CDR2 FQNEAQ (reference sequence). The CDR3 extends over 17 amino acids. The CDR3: CASSWDRSTGGGETQYF. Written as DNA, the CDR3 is TGTGCCAGCAGCTGGGACCGGTCGACAGGGGGTGGGGAGACCCAGTACTTC. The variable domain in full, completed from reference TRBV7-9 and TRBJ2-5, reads DTGVSQNPRHKITKRGQNVTFRCDPISEHNRLYWYRQTLGQGPEFLTYFQNEAQLEKSRLLSDRFSAERPKGSFSTLEIQRTEQGDSAMYLCASSWDRSTGGGETQYFGPGTRLLVL.

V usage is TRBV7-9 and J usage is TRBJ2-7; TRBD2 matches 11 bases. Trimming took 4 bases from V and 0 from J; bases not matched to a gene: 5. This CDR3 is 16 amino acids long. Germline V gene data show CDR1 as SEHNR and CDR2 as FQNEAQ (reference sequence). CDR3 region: CASSYGLAGFSYEQYF. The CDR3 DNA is TGTGCCAGCAGCTACGGACTAGCGGGTTTCTCCTACGAGCAGTACTTC.

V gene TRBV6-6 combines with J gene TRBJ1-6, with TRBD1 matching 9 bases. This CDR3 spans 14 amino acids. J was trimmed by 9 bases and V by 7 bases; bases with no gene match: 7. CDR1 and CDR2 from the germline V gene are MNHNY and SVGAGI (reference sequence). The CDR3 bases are TGTGCCAGCACCCGGGACAGGGAAAGTTCACCCCTCCACTTT. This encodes CASTRDRESSPLHF.

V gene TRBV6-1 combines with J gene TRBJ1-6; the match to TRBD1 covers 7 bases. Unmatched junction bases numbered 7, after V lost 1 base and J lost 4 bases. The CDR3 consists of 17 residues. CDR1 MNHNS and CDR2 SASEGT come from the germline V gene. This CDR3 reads CASSEDEAGGYNSPLHF. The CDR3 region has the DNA TGTGCCAGCAGTGAAGATGAGGCAGGGGGATATAATTCACCCCTCCACTTT.

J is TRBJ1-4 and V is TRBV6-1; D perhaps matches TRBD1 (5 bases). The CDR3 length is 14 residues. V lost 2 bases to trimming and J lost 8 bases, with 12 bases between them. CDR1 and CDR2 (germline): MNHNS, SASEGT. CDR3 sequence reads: CASSERGVREKLFF. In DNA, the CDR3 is TGTGCCAGCAGTGAACGGGGGGTTCGGGAAAAACTGTTTTTT.

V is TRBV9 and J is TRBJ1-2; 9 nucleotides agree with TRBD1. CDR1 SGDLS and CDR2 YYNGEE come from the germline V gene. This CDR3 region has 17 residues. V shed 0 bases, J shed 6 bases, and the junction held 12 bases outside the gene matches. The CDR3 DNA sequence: TGTGCCAGCAGCGTAGAGGGGACAGGGAGATTTGGGAATGGCTACACCTTC. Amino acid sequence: CASSVEGTGRFGNGYTF.

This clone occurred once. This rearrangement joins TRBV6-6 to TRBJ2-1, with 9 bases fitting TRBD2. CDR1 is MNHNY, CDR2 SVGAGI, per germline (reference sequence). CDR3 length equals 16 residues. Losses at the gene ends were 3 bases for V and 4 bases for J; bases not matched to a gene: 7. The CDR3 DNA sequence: TGTGCCAGCAGTTATTCGAGCGGGAGGAAGTACAATGAGCAGTTCTTC. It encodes CASSYSSGRKYNEQFF.

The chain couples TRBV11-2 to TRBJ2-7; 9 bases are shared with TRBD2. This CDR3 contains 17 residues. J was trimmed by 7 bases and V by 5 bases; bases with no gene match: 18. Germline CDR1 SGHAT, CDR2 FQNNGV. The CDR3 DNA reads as TGTGCCAGCAGCCGGACGACTAGCGGAAGAGGGGTATGGGAGCAGTACTTC. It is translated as CASSRTTSGRGVWEQYF.

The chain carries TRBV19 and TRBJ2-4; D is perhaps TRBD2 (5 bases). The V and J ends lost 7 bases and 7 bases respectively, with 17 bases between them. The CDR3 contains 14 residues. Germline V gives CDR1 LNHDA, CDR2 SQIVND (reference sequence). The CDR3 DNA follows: TGTGCCAGTACCAAAAAAGGGAGCAGGAACATTCAGTACTTC. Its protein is CASTKKGSRNIQYF.

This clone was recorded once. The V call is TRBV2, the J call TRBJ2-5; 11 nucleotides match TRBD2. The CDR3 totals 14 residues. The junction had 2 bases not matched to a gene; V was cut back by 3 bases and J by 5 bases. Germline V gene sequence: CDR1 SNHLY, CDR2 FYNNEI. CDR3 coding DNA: TGTGCCAGCAGTGAGTGGACTAGCGGGGAGACCCAGTACTTC. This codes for CASSEWTSGETQYF.

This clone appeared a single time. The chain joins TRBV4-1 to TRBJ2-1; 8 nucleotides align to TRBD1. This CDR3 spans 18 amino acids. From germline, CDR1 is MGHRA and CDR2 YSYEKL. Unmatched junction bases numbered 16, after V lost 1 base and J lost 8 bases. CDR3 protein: CASSQGVEVSRGHDEQFF. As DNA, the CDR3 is TGCGCCAGCAGCCAAGGAGTTGAGGTGTCCAGGGGGCACGATGAGCAGTTCTTC.

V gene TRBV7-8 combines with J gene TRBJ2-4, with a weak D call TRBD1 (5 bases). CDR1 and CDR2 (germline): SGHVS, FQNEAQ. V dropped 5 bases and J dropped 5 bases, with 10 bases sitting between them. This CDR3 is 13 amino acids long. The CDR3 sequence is CASSESTENIQYF. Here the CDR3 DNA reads TGTGCCAGCAGCGAATCGACAGAAAACATTCAGTACTTC.

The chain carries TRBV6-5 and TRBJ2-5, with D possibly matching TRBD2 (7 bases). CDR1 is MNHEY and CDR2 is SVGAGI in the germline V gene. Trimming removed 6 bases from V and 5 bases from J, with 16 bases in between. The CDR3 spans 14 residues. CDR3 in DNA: TGTGCCAGCAGCCCGGGGGGCAGTATGGAGACCCAGTACTTC. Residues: CASSPGGSMETQYF.

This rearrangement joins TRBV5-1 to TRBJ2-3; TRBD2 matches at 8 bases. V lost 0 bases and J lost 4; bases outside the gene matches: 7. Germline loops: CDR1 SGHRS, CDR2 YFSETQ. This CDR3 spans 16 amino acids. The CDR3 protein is CASSLAGTSMADTQYF. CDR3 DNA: TGCGCCAGCAGCTTGGCAGGGACTAGTATGGCAGATACGCAGTATTTT.

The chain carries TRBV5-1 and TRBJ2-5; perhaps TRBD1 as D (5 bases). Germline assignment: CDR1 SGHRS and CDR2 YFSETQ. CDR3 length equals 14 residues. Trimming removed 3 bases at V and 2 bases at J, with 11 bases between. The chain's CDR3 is CASSSGAGQETQYF. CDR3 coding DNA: TGCGCCAGCAGCTCGGGCGCAGGGCAAGAGACCCAGTACTTC.

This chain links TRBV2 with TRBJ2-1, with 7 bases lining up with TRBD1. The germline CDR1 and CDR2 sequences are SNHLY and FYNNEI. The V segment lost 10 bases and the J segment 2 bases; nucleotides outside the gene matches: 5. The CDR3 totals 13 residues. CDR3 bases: TGTGCCATCGACAGGGTTCCCTACAATGAGCAGTTCTTC. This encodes CAIDRVPYNEQFF.

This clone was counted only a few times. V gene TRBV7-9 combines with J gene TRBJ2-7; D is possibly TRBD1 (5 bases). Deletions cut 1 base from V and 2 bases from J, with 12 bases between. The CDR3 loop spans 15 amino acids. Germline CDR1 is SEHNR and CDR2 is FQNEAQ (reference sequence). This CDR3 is CASSLVQGITYEQYF. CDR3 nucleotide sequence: TGTGCCAGCAGCTTAGTGCAGGGAATCACCTACGAGCAGTACTTC.

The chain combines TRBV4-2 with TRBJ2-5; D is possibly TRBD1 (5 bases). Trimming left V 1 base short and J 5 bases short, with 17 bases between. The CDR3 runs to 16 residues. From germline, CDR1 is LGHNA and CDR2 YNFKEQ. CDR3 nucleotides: TGTGCCAGCAGCCAAGCTCGACACCAGGGTGGGGAGACCCAGTACTTC. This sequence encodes CASSQARHQGGETQYF.

The CDR3 coding sequence is TGTGCCAGCAGCTTCTCCCGCGAGCAGTACTTC. Protein: CASSFSREQYF. The chain has TRBV6-2 or TRBV6-3 and TRBJ2-7; D gene uncertain. Trimming shortened V by 6 bases and J by 6 bases, and 9 bases separated the two germline ends. This CDR3 has 11 residues. The germline gives CDR1 MNHEY, CDR2 SVGEGT.

The CDR3 DNA sequence: TGTGCCAGCAGTAGCACAGGAGAGCAGTACTTC. This encodes CASSSTGEQYF. The chain recombines TRBV21-1 with TRBJ2-7; the DNA was not used to check the table's D call, TRBD1. TRBV21-1 is described as a pseudogene. CDR3 size: 11 residues.

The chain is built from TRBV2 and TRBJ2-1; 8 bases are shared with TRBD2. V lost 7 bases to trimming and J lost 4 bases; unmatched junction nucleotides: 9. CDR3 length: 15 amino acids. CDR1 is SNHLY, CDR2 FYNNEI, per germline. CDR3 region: CASMPQIAGYNEQFF. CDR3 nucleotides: TGTGCCAGCATGCCCCAGATAGCGGGATACAATGAGCAGTTCTTC. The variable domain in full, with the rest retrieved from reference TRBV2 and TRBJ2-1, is EPEVTQTPSHQVTQMGQEVILRCVPISNHLYFYWYRQILGQKVEFLVSFYNNEISEKSEIFDDQFSVERPDGSNFTLKIRSTKLEDSAMYFCASMPQIAGYNEQFFGPGTRLTVL.

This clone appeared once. The CDR3 spells CASSYTLGGMRGYTF. DNA of the CDR3: TGCGCCAGCAGCTATACCCTCGGAGGGATGCGTGGCTACACCTTC. The chain joins TRBV5-1 to TRBJ1-2; D unresolved. The V end was cut by 3 bases, the J end by 7 bases, with 19 bases between. Germline CDR1 and CDR2: SGHRS and YFSETQ. This CDR3 spans 15 amino acids.

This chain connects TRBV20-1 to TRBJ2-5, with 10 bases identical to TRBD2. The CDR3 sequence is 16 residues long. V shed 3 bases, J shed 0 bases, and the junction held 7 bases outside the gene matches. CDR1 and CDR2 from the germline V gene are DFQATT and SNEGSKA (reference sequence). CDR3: CSASKSLAGNQETQYF. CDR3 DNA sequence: TGCAGTGCTAGTAAGTCACTAGCGGGGAACCAAGAGACCCAGTACTTC.

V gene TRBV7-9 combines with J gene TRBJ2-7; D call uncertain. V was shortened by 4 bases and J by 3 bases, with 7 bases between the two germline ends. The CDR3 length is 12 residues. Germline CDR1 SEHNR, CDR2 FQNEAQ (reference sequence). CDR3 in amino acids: CASSSDIYEQYF. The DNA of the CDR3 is TGTGCCAGCAGCTCCGACATCTACGAGCAGTACTTC. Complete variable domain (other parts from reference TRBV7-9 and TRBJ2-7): DTGVSQNPRHKITKRGQNVTFRCDPISEHNRLYWYRQTLGQGPEFLTYFQNEAQLEKSRLLSDRFSAERPKGSFSTLEIQRTEQGDSAMYLCASSSDIYEQYFGPGTRLTVT.

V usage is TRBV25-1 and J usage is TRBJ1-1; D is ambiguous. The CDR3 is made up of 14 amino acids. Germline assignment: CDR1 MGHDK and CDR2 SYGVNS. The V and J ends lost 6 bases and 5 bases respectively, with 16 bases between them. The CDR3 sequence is CASRRETPGTEAFF. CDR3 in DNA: TGTGCCAGCAGGAGGGAGACCCCGGGGACTGAAGCTTTCTTT.

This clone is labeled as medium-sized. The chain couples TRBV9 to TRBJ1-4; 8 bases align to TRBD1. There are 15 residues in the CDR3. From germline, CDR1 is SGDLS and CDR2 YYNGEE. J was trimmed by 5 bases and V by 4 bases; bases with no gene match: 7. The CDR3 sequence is CASSPTGTGNEKLFF. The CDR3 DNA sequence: TGTGCCAGCAGCCCTACCGGGACAGGCAATGAAAAACTGTTTTTT.

CDR3 sequence reads: CASNRQGPTNEQFF. The DNA for the CDR3 is TGTGCCAGCAATCGACAGGGGCCCACGAATGAGCAGTTCTTC. This sequence joins TRBV6-5 and TRBJ2-1; TRBD1 matches 8 bases. This CDR3 is 14 amino acids long. With 7 bases clipped from V and 7 bases from J, the junction kept 9 bases outside the gene matches. Germline lookup yields CDR1 MNHEY and CDR2 SVGAGI.

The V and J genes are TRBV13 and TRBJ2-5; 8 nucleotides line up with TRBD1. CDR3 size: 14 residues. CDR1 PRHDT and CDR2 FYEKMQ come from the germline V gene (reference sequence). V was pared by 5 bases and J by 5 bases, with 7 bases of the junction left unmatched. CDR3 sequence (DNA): TGTGCCAGCAGCGTCGACAGGGGCCTCGAGACCCAGTACTTC. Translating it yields CASSVDRGLETQYF.

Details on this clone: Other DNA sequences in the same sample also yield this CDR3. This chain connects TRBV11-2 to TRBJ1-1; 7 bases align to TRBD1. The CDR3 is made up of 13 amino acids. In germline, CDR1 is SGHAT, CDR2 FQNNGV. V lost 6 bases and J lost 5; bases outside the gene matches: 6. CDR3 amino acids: CASSLDRDTEAFF. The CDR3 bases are TGTGCCAGCAGTCTCGACAGGGATACTGAAGCTTTCTTT.

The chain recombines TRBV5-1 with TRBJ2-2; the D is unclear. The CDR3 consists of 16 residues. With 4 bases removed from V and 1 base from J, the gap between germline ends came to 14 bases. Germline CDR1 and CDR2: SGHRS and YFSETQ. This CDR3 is CASSHTPDLNTGELFF. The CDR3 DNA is TGCGCCAGCAGCCACACGCCTGACTTGAACACCGGGGAGCTGTTTTTT.